This TCR beta chain was profiled in a study of shared clonotypes between healthy human individuals. Whole-study context: There were three CD4 naive, three CD4 memory, two CD8 naive and one CD8 memory plates per donor.

The V gene's germline CDR1 is SGDLS and CDR2 YYNGEE. Trimming left V 3 bases short and J 4 bases short, with 14 bases between. The CDR3 runs 15 residues. Sorted-subset replicate PCRs used 200 ng DNA, tens of thousands of T cell genomes. Sequenced by immunoSEQ multiplex PCR; TCRdb stores in-frame clones only, minus some. Found here are some 1.4 million clones, more than 95% of them singletons; the top ten hold more than 0.9%. Concerning this clone: Its matching antigen is unknown.

Study-wide findings and caveats: In this cohort, only blood was sampled, and tissue repertoires likely differ.

What was sequenced was naive CD4+ T cells sorted from blood. Subset here: CD45RA+ positively selected. The chain couples TRBV9 to TRBJ2-1; D is unclear. The TCR was taken from a man aged 25-40 years in good health. CDR3 loop: CASSGGPALYNEQFF. The CDR3 bases are TGTGCCAGCAGCGGAGGTCCTGCCCTATACAATGAGCAGTTCTTC. Together with reference TRBV9 and TRBJ2-1, the CDR3 gives the full variable domain: DSGVTQTPKHLITATGQRVTLRCSPRSGDLSVYWYQQSLDQGLQFLIQYYNGEERAKGNILERFSAQQFPDLHSELNLSSLELGDSALYFCASSGGPALYNEQFFGPGTRLTVL.